This T cell receptor beta chain was captured by sequencing in a study of OX40 agonist ivuxolimab in advanced cancers. Study-level information: The dose-escalation group included hepatocellular carcinoma, melanoma, renal cell carcinoma and head and neck cancer.

On this clone: Its specificity is unknown.

Per germline, CDR1 SGHTA and CDR2 FQGNSA. The V segment lost 7 bases and the J segment 3 bases; nucleotides outside the gene matches: 12. The CDR3 has 15 residues. Study outcomes and limitations: CD4+ and CD8+ T cells in blood underwent clonal expansion by week 6 at 0.1 to 3.0 mg/kg. Expansion of clones was among the lowest in partial responders at 0.1-3.0 mg/kg.

Profiling relied on immunoSEQ multiplex PCR, and the TCRdb table lists in-frame clones only, not all of them. The sample shows tens of thousands of clones, roughly 88% of them seen only once. The receptor was isolated from an adult with an advanced solid tumor such as melanoma, head and neck, liver or kidney cancer. Sequencing used CD4+ or CD8+ T cells sorted from blood, obtained in a trial of the OX40 agonist ivuxolimab. V and J are TRBV7-2 and TRBJ2-7, with 7 bases aligning to TRBD2. The CDR3 DNA follows: TGTGCCAGCACCCTTCTAGCGGAAGGTTACTACGAGCAGTACTTC. It encodes CASTLLAEGYYEQYF.